This T cell receptor beta chain was profiled in a study of read filtering for tumor transcriptome and immune sequencing. Study details: Among patients, some 17 were male and 15 or so female, aged about 45 to 85 (mean approximately 71). Revised staging placed eight or nine patients in R-ISS I, some 17 in II, roughly 7 in III. Study findings and constraints: About four fifths of IR-seq clonotypes had a single read, yet these held about 3.5% of reads. Correlation between methods rose after single-read clonotypes were removed.

This CDR3 region has 16 residues. V was clipped by 6 bases and J by 3 bases; unmatched bases: 11. Germline CDR1 is SGDLS and CDR2 is YYNGEE. In its sample, this clonotype was seen once. Its specificity is unknown. One base away lies a much larger clone, so this may be a sequencing read error. Molecular barcoded adaptors covering alpha/delta and beta/gamma chains were used on roughly 400 ng RNA. Via MiXCR, TCRdb re-called the reads, giving one row per CDR3 protein. This table holds 35,000 to 40,000 distinct CDR3 sequences, around 15% found once. The chain carries TRBV9 and TRBJ2-3; 9 positions agree with TRBD2. The TCR originated in a donor aged 40 or over with multiple myeloma. Sequenced: a population of CD138-negative cells sorted from bone marrow. This CDR3 reads CASTKFGGRATDTQYF. For the CDR3, the DNA is TGTGCCAGCACCAAGTTCGGCGGGAGGGCTACAGATACGCAGTATTTT.